This T cell receptor (beta chain) was sequenced during a study of blood T cell repertoires in COVID-19 (TCRdb year 2020). Describing the broader study: Collaborator samples came from the United States, Italy and Spain and covered acute and convalescent phases of COVID-19. The prospective study material was composed of cDNA or gDNA derived from T cells, B-cell-depleted T cells, or PBMCs. The dataset comprised deeply sampled blood TCRbeta repertoires from subjects exposed to, actively infected with, or recovered from COVID-19. The repertoires were made available in a free public database intended to serve as a resource for research on the immune response to SARS-CoV-2. The samples were drawn from the first 160 participants of the ongoing ImmuneRACE study and from 950 to 1,500 subjects provided by 6 global collaborators. The sample metadata nearly always contained a de-identified subject ID, COVID-19 status, age in years and sex. HLA class I and class II types, where available, came from metadata supplied by the sample provider rather than from assay-based typing.

Comments on this clone: Its antigen is unknown. Base qualities were left out, and no much larger clone turns up one base away.

TCRbeta CDR3 regions were amplified from genomic DNA using the immunoSEQ Assay, a bias-controlled multiplex PCR. The paper's data handling went like this. Nucleated cell counts per sample were estimated from amplification of reference gene primers within the assay. To quantify the absolute abundance of each unique TCRbeta CDR3 rearrangement, sequence reads were collapsed and filtered. Productive Simpson clonality was computed per sample as the square root of Simpson's diversity index over productive rearrangements. TCRdb took this table from immuneACCESS and kept in-frame rearrangements with V and J called. Such tables lack part of the clones; where checked against another copy, unresolved V genes explain under half of the gap, and the rest is unexplained. V, J and clone size were drawn from that table, and D and trimming were deduced from the DNA. In all, the sample holds approximately 170,000 clones, and about 86% of those were seen once. Jointly, the top ten make up 15% to 20% of the sample.

General study outcomes and caveats: The amount of clinical and demographic metadata varied by source and participant and was provided uncurated.

For CDR1 and CDR2, the germline V gene lists MDHEN and SYDVKM. V is shortened by 8 bases, J by 1 base, and the region joining them spans 9 bases. The CDR3 measures 13 amino acids from cysteine to phenylalanine. CDR3 DNA is the only sequence kept; it has 39 bases, read in frame from the first base. The collaborating institutions used their own protocols to collect whole blood in K2EDTA tubes. For TCRbeta analysis, collaborator samples were shipped as frozen whole blood, as isolated PBMCs, or as DNA extracted from either sample type. The chain is made from TRBV28 and TRBJ1-3; the D gene is perhaps TRBD1, from 6 matching bases. The specimen was peripheral blood. The TCR sequence derives from a woman older than 75 with acute or convalescent COVID-19. CDR3 region: CASGRGSGNTIYF. The DNA sequence is TGTGCCAGCGGCAGGGGTTCTGGAAACACCATATATTTT.